This entry is about one T cell receptor (beta chain). This specimen comes from a study of blood T cell repertoires in COVID-19. At the level of the study: The United States, Italy and Spain were the sources of the acute and convalescent COVID-19 samples. PBMCs, B-cell-depleted T cells, or T cells provided the cDNA or gDNA that made up the material.

Authors' methods: It was from reference gene primer amplification that nucleated cell counts were estimated. Profiled with immunoSEQ multiplex PCR; TCRdb holds only in-frame clones, not every one. The DNA was the basis for D and trimming; V, J and clone size are from that table. The sample has some 170,000 clones, roughly 80% seen once. Germline lookup yields CDR1 SGHRS and CDR2 YFSETQ. The J segment lost 7 bases and the V segment lost 4 bases, leaving 7 bases of the junction unmatched. The CDR3 is made up of 15 amino acids. The TCR was taken from a man in his 70s with acute or convalescent COVID-19. The sample consisted of peripheral blood. V is TRBV5-1 and J is TRBJ2-1, with 11 bases that match TRBD1. CDR3 nucleotide sequence: TGCGCCAGCAGCAGTGGACAGGGGGCCTGGAATGAGCAGTTCTTC. It translates to CASSSGQGAWNEQFF.